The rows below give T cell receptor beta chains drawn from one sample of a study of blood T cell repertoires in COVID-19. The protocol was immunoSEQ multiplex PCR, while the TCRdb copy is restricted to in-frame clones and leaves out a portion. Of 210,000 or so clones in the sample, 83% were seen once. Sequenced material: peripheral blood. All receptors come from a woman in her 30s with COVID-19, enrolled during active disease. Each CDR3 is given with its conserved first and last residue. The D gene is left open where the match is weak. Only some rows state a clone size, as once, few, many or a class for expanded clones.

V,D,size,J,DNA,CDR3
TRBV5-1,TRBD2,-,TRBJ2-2,TGCGCCAGCACCCGGACTAGCACCGCCGGGGAGCTGTTTTTT,CASTRTSTAGELFF
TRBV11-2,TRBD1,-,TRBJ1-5,TGTGCCAGCAGCCTAGGGGACAGGGGGCATCAGCCCCAGCATTTT,CASSLGDRGHQPQHF
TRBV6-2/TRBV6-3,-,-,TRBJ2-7,TGTGCCAGCAGTTACTCATCCCGGTTAAACTACGAGCAGTACTTC,CASSYSSRLNYEQYF
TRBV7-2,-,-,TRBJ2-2,TGTGCCAGCGGCAGCGCGAACACCGGGGAGCTGTTTTTT,CASGSANTGELFF
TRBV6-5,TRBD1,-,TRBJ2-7,TGTGCCAGCAGTTACTCGCGGGACAGGTCCTACGAGCAGTACTTC,CASSYSRDRSYEQYF
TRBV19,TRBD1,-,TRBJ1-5,TGTGCCAGTAGTGCCCACGCCGGGACAGGGGTCAGTCAGCCCCAGCATTTT,CASSAHAGTGVSQPQHF
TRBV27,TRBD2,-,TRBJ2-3,TGTGCCAGCAGTTTGTATACTAGCGGGGGGGCGGATACGCAGTATTTT,CASSLYTSGGADTQYF
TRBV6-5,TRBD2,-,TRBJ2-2,TGTGCCAGCAGGCTAGCGGGAGGACCCGGGGAGCTGTTTTTT,CASRLAGGPGELFF
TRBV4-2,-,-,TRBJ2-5,TGTGCCAGCAGCCAATTATCGGGAGACGTGGAGACCCAGTACTTC,CASSQLSGDVETQYF
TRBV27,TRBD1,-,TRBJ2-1,TGTGCCAGCAGCCCCGGGACAGGGAGTTACAATGAGCAGTTCTTC,CASSPGTGSYNEQFF
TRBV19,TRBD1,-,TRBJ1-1,TGTGCCAGTAGTAGGGACAGCTTGAACACTGAAGCTTTCTTT,CASSRDSLNTEAFF
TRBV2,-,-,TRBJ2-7,TGTGCCAGCAGTGAAGGGCAGGTCAGCTCCTACGAGCAGTACTTC,CASSEGQVSSYEQYF
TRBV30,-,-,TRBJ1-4,TGTGCCTGGAGTGTATCACCAGGTGAAAAACTGTTTTTT,CAWSVSPGEKLFF
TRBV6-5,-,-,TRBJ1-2,TGTGCCAGCAGACCCGAGCTCATGATAGTCTATGGCTACACCTTC,CASRPELMIVYGYTF
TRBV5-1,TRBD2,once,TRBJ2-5,TGCGCCAGCAGCTTGGAACCTAGCGGTCAAGAGACCCAGTACTTC,CASSLEPSGQETQYF
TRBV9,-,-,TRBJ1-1,TGTGCCAGCAGCGTAGGTGGGGAGGTCACTGAAGCTTTCTTT,CASSVGGEVTEAFF
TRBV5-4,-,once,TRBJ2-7,TGTGCCAGCAGCGGGGGCGGGAGAGGCTACGAGCAGTACTTC,CASSGGGRGYEQYF
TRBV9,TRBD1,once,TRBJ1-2,TGTGCCAGCAGCCCACAGGGGTCGGACTATGGCTACACCTTC,CASSPQGSDYGYTF
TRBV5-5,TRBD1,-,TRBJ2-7,TGTGCCAGCAGCTTGTGGGCGACAGGGGGAGCTTACGAGCAGTACTTC,CASSLWATGGAYEQYF
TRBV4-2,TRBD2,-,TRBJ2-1,TGTGCCAGCAGCTCGTGGGGGGGTCTAGAGCAGTTCTTC,CASSSWGGLEQFF
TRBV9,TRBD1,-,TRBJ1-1,TGTGCCAGCAGCGTGGGGACAGAAACCTTAGGGACTGAAGCTTTCTTT,CASSVGTETLGTEAFF
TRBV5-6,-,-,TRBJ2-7,TGTGCCAGCAGCTTTAGGACAGCCAGCTCCTACGAGCAGTACTTC,CASSFRTASSYEQYF
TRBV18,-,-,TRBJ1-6,TGTGCCAGCTCACAGGAGGGCGAGAATAATTCACCCCTCCACTTT,CASSQEGENNSPLHF
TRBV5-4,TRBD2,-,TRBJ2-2,TGTGCCAGCAGCTATCCGGGGGGGCTGAACACCGGGGAGCTGTTTTTT,CASSYPGGLNTGELFF
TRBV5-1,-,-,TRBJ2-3,TGCGCCAGCAGCTTGCAGGGTAACACAGATACGCAGTATTTT,CASSLQGNTDTQYF
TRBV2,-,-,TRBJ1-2,TGTGCCAGCACCCCAGACTATGGCTACACCTTC,CASTPDYGYTF
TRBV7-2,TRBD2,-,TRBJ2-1,TGTGCCAGCAGCTCGACCGGGACTACGAACTACAATGAGCAGTTCTTC,CASSSTGTTNYNEQFF
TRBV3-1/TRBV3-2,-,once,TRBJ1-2,TGTGCCAGCAGCCAAGACGCAGGGCAGCCCTATGGCTACACCTTC,CASSQDAGQPYGYTF
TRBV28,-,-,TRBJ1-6,TGTGCCAGCAGCCGCGGACAGTTCTATAATTCACCCCTCCACTTT,CASSRGQFYNSPLHF